This section outlines one T cell receptor (beta chain) sequence together with its context. Its antigen remains unidentified. No base-level quality is on record; no much larger clone is a single base apart. These data originate in a study of shared clonotypes between healthy human individuals (dated by TCRdb to 2018 to 2021). Looking at the study overall: Three men and two women, aged 18 to 49 years, made up the cohort. Per donor, three plates each were used for CD4 naive and CD4 memory, two for CD8 naive, and one for CD8 memory. The study deeply sequenced blood TCR repertoires of about 5 healthy adults to estimate repertoire size and the extent of clonotype sharing between individuals. Libraries were prepared and TCR repertoires were sequenced by different laboratories using diverse techniques, in order to increase sequencing depth and limit assay-specific biases. Per donor, leukapheresis produced somewhere between about 0.94 and 9.5 billion PBMCs. Results and caveats for the whole study, not just this receptor: Around 5.4% of naive CD4, 3% to 4% of naive CD8, approximately 2.2% of memory CD4, and approximately 0.39% of memory CD8 clonotypes were shared across a handful of donors. Because the study included a small number of donors, the genetic and exposure-history diversity represented was limited. Naive subsets generally had larger estimated clonotype richness than memory subsets. Rarefaction of sorted-subset datasets indicated incomplete sequencing despite the large sequencing depth. Compared with non-shared clonotypes, clonotypes shared by all four sorted-subset donors had higher generation probabilities. Pairwise subsampling led to the expectation that sequencing depth would affect the degree of clonotype sharing among donors. Sampling was restricted to blood, and TCR repertoires in tissues likely differ from the TCR repertoires found in blood.

Donors were healthy HIV-negative adults with no recently reported acute infections or vaccinations. All donors were Caucasian adults living in Nashville, Tennessee, USA. CD4+ T cells were enriched by magnetic negative selection, after which naive cells were positively selected on CD45RA and the negative fraction was taken as the memory subset. After blood collection by leukapheresis, PBMCs were isolated using Ficoll-Histopaque density gradient centrifugation and then cryopreserved in the vapor phase of liquid nitrogen. Analytical flow cytometry was used to check the purity and quantity of every magnetically sorted T cell population. Each sorted fraction had its genomic DNA isolated and then quantified by UV absorbance on a Nanodrop 2000c. Using the deep immunoSEQ assay, multiplex PCR amplified TCR CDR3 regions from genomic DNA. For each cell subset, the extracted genomic DNA was distributed evenly across all wells of several immunoSEQ 96-well plates, and each plate served as one replicate. For sorted subsets, each replicate PCR was loaded with 200 ng genomic DNA, equivalent to approximately 33,000 T cell genomes. Purified libraries were measured with a Qubit 3.0 fluorometer, size-checked on a Bioanalyzer 2100, and measured again with the KAPA Library Quantification kit. A separate single-read 150-cycle Illumina NextSeq 550 flow cell was used to sequence each immunoSEQ 96-well plate. The paper's processing steps were these. Because only junctional sequences without quality scores were contained in the immunoSEQ output, filtering matching that applied to full-length reads could not be performed. Sequences were annotated with PyIR, a Python wrapper for IgBLAST v1.9, and V/J genes and CDR3 were assigned using IMGT germline references. Reads were removed for weak V/J assignments (E-value above 1e-6), missing CDR3, stop codons, out-of-frame junctions, or ambiguous translated residues. V3J clonotypes were defined as sequences sharing an identical inferred V gene, J gene, and CDR3 amino acid sequence. Percentage overlap between repertoires was computed as shared unique clonotypes divided by the size of the smaller repertoire. Three approaches were used to assess repertoire richness: RTK rarefaction, the Chao1 estimator, and Recon v2.1 estimates of unobserved clonotypes. OLGA was used to compute generation probabilities for all TCRbeta clonotypes that the gDNA method yielded from a handful of donors. Held by TCRdb, this immuneACCESS table contains in-frame sequences only and omits some clones. Under half of the omission traces to an unresolved V gene where checked; the cause of the rest is unknown. V, J and clone size are those of that table, while D and trimming were read from the DNA. Counted in this sample were roughly 2.4 million clones; roughly 95% of them appeared once. Together, the top ten hold more than 0.1% of the sample.

CDR1 and CDR2 are read off the germline V gene as SGHRS and YFSETQ. From V the trimming removes 2 bases and from J it removes 2 bases, while the gene matches leave 2 bases of the junction unaccounted for. Spanning cysteine to phenylalanine, the CDR3 consists of 14 amino acids. CDR3 DNA only is kept here, 42 bases in frame from base 1. The specimen sequenced was naive CD4+ T cells sorted from blood. What this sample's cell subset or site label stands for: CD45RA+ positively selected. The chain is assembled from TRBV5-1 and TRBJ2-3, and 7 junction bases match TRBD1. This TCR was sampled from a young man in good health. Here the CDR3 is given as CASSLRGHTDTQYF. The DNA sequence is given as TGCGCCAGCAGCTTAAGGGGGCACACAGATACGCAGTATTTT.